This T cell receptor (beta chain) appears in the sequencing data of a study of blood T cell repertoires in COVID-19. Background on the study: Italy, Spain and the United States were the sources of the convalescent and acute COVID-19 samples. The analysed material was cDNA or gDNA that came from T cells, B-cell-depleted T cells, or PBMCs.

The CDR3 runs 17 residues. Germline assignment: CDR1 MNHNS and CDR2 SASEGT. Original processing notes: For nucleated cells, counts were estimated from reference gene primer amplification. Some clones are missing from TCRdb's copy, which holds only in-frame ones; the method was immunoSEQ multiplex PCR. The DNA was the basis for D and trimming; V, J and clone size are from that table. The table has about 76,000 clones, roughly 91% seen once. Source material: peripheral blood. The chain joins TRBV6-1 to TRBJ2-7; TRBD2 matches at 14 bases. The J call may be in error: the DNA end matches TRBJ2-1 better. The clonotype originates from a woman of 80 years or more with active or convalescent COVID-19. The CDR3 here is CASSESLGLAGVNEQFF. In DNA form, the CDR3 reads TGTGCCAGCAGTGAAAGTCTGGGACTAGCGGGGGTCAATGAGCAGTTCTTC.